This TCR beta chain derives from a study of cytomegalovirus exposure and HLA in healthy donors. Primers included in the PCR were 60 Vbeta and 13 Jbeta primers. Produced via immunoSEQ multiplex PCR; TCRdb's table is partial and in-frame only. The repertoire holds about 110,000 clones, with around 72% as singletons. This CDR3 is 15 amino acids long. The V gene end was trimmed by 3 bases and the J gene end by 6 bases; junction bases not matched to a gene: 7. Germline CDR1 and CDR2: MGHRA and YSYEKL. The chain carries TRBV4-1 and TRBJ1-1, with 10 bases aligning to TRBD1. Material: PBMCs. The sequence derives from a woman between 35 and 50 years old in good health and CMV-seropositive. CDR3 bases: TGCGCCAGCAGCCAGCCGGGACAGGGGATTGCTGAAGCTTTCTTT. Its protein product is CASSQPGQGIAEAFF.